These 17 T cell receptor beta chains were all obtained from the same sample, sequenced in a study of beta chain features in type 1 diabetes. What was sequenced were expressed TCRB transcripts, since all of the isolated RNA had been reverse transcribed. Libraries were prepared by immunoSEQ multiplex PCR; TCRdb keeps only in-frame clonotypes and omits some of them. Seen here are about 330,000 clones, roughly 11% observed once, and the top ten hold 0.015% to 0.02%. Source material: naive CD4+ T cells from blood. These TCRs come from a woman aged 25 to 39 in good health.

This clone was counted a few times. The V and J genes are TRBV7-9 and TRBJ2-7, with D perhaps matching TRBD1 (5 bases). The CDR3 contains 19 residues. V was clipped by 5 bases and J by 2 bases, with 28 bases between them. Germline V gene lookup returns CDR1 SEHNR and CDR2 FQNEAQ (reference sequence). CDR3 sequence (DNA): TGTGCCAGCAGCACACCCCGTTTCTCCCATAGGGGTCGAACCTACGAGCAGTACTTC. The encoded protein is CASSTPRFSHRGRTYEQYF.

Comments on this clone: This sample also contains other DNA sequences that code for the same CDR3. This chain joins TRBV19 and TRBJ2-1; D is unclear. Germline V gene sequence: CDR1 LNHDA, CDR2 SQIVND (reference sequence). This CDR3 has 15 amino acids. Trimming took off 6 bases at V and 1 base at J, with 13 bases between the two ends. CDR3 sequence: CASRTLQSSYNEQFF. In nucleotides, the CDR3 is TGTGCCAGTAGGACACTCCAGAGTTCCTACAATGAGCAGTTCTTC.

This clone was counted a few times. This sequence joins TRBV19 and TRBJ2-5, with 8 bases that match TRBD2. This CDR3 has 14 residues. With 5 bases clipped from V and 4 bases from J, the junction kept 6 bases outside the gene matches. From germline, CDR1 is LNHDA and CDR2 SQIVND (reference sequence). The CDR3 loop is CASSDLAGSETQYF. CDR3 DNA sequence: TGTGCCAGTAGTGACTTAGCGGGATCAGAGACCCAGTACTTC. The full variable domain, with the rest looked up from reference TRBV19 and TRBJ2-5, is DGGITQSPKYLFRKEGQNVTLSCEQNLNHDAMYWYRQDPGQGLRLIYYSQIVNDFQKGDIAEGYSVSREKKESFPLTVTSAQKNPTAFYLCASSDLAGSETQYFGPGTRLLVL.

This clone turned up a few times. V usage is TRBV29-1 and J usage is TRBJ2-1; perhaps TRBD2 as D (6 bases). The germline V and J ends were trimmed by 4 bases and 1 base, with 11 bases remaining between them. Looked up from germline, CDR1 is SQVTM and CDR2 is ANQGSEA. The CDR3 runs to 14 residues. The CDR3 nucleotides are TGCAGCGTTGCCCAGGGAGGTTCCTACAATGAGCAGTTCTTC. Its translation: CSVAQGGSYNEQFF.

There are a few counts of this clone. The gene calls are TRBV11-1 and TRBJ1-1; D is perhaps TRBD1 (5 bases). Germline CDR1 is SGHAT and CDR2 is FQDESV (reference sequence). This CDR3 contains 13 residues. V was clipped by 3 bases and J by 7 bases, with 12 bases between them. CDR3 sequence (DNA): TGTGCCAGCAGCTTCTTATGGGGCCATGAAGCTTTCTTT. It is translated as CASSFLWGHEAFF.

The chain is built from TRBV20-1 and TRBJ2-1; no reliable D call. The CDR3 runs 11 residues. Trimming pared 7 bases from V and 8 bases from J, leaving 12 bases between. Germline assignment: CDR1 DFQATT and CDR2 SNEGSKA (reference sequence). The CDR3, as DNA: TGCAGTGTCGGCCCAGGCGATGAGCAGTTCTTC. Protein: CSVGPGDEQFF.

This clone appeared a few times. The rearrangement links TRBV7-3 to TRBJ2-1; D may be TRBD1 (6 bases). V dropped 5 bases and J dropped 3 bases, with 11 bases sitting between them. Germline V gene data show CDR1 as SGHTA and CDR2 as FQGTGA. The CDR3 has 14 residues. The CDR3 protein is CASSTGTNYNEQFF. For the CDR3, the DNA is TGTGCCAGCAGCACAGGGACAAACTACAATGAGCAGTTCTTC.

CDR3 sequence: CASSLVVAGVRNEQFF. DNA for the CDR3: TGTGCCAGCAGCTTAGTCGTAGCGGGAGTAAGGAATGAGCAGTTCTTC. The gene calls are TRBV7-6 and TRBJ2-1; 9 nucleotides align to TRBD2. The CDR3 has 16 residues. The junction had 8 bases not matched to a gene; V was cut back by 1 base and J by 7 bases. The germline gives CDR1 SGHVS, CDR2 FNYEAQ.

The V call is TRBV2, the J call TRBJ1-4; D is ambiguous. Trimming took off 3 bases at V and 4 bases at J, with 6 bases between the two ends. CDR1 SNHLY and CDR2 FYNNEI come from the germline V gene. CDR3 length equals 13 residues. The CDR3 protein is CASSDNSNEKLFF. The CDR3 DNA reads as TGTGCCAGCAGTGATAATAGTAATGAAAAACTGTTTTTT. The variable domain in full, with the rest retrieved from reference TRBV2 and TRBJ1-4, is EPEVTQTPSHQVTQMGQEVILRCVPISNHLYFYWYRQILGQKVEFLVSFYNNEISEKSEIFDDQFSVERPDGSNFTLKIRSTKLEDSAMYFCASSDNSNEKLFFGSGTQLSVL.

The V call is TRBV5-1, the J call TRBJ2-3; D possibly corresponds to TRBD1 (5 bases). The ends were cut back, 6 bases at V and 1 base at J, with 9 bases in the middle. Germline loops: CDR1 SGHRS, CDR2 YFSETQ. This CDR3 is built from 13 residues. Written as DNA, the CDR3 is TGCGCCAGCACCCCAGGGCGCACAGATACGCAGTATTTT. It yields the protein CASTPGRTDTQYF.

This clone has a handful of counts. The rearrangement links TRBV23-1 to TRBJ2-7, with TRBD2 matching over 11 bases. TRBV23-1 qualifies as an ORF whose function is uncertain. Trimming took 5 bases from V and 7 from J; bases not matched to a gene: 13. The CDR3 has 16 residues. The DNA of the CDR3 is TGCGCCAGCAGTGGACGAGCTAGCGGGAGGACCTTAGAGCAGTACTTC. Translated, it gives CASSGRASGRTLEQYF.

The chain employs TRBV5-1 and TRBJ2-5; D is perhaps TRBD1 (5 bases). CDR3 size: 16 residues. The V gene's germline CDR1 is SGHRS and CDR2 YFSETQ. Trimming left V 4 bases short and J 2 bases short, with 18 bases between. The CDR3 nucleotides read TGCGCCAGCAGCCTCAGTGTGACAGCGAAACAAGAGACCCAGTACTTC. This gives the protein CASSLSVTAKQETQYF. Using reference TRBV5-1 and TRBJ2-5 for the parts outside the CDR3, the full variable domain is KAGVTQTPRYLIKTRGQQVTLSCSPISGHRSVSWYQQTPGQGLQFLFEYFSETQRNKGNFPGRFSGRQFSNSRSEMNVSTLELGDSALYLCASSLSVTAKQETQYFGPGTRLLVL.

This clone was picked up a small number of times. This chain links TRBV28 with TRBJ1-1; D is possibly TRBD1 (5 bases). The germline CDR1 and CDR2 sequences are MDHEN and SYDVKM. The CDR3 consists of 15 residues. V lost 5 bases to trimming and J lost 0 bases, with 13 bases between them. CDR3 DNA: TGTGCCAGCAGTCGGAGACAGCTCATGAACACTGAAGCTTTCTTT. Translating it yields CASSRRQLMNTEAFF.

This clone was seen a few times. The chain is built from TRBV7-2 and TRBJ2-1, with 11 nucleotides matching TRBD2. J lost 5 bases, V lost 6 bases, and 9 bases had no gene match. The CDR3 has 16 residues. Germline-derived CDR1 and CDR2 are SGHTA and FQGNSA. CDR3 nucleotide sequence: TGTGCCAGCAGTAGGTTGACTAGCGGGAAGCACAATGAGCAGTTCTTC. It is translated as CASSRLTSGKHNEQFF.

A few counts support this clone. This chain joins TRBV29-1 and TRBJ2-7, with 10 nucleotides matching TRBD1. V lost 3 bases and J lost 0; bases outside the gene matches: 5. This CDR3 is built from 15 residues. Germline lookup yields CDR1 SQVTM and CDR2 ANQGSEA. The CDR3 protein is CSVDSRDRGSYEQYF. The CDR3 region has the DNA TGCAGCGTTGATTCGAGGGACAGGGGCTCCTACGAGCAGTACTTC.

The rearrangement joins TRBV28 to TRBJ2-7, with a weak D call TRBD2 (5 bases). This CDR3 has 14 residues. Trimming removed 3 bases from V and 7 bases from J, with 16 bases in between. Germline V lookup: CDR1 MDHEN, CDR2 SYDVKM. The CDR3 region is CASSFQRTDGEQYF. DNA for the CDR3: TGTGCCAGCAGTTTCCAGCGGACCGACGGGGAGCAGTACTTC.

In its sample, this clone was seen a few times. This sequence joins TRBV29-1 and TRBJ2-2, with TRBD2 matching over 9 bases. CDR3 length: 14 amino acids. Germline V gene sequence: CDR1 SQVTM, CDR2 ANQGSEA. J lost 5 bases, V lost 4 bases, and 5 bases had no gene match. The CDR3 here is CSVGVAGVTGELFF. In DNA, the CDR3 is TGCAGCGTTGGAGTAGCGGGAGTGACCGGGGAGCTGTTTTTT.